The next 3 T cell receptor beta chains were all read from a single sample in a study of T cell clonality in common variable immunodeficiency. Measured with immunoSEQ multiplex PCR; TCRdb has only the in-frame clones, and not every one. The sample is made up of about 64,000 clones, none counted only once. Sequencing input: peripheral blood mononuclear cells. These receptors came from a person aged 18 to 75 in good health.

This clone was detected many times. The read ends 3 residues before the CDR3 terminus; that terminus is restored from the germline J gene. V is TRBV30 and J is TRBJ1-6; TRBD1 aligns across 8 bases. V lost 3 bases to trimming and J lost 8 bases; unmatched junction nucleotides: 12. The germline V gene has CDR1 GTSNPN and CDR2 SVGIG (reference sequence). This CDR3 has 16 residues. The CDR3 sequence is CAWSVPVGTGDSPLHF. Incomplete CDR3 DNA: TGTGCCTGGAGCGTCCCTGTTGGGACAGGCGATTCACCC.

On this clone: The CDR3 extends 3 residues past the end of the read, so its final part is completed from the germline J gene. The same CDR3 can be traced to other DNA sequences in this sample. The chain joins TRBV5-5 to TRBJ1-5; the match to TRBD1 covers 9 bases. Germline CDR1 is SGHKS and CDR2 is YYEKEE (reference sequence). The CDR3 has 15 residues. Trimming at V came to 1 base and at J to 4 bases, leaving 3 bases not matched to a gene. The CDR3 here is CASSLLDRGNQPQHF. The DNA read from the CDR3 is TGTGCCAGCAGCTTGCTGGACAGGGGAAATCAGCCC. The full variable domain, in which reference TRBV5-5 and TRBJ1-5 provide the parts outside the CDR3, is DAGVTQSPTHLIKTRGQQVTLRCSPISGHKSVSWYQQVLGQGPQFIFQYYEKEERGRGNFPDRFSARQFPNYSSELNVNALLLGDSALYLCASSLLDRGNQPQHFGDGTRLSIL.

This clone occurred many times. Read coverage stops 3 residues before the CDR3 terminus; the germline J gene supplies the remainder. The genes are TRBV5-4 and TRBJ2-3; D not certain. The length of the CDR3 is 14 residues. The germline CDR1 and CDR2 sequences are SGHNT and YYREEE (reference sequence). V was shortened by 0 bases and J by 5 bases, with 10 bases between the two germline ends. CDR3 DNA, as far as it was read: TGTGCCAGCAGCTTGGATCACGTCAGAGATACG. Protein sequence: CASSLDHVRDT. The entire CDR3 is CASSLDHVRDTQYF.